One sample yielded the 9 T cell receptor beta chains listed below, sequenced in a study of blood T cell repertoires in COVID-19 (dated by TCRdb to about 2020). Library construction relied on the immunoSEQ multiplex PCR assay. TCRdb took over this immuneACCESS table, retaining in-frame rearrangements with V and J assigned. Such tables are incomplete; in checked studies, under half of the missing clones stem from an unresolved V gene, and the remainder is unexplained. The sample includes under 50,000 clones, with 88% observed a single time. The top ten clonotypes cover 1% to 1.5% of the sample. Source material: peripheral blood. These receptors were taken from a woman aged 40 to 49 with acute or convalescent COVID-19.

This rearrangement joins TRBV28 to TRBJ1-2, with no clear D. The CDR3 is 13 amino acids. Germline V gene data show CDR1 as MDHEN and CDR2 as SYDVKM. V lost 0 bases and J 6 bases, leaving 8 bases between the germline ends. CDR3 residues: CASSLWVSDGYTF. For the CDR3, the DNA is TGTGCCAGCAGTTTATGGGTCTCGGATGGCTACACCTTC.

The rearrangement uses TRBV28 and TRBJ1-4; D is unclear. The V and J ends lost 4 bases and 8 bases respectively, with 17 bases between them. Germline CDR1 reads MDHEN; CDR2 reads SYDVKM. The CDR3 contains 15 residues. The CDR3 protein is CASSSLELGGEKLFF. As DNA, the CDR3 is TGTGCCAGCAGTTCCCTGGAGCTCGGAGGGGAAAAACTGTTTTTT.

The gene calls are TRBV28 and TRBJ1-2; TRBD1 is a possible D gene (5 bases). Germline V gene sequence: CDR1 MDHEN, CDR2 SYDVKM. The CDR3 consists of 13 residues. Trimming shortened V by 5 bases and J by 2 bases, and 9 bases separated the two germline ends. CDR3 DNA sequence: TGTGCCAGCAGTCCAGGGAAAAACTATGGCTACACCTTC. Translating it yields CASSPGKNYGYTF.

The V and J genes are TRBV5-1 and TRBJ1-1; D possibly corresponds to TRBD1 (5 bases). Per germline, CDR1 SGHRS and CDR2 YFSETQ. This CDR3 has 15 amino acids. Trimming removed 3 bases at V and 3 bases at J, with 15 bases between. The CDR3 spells CASSYSGPRDTEAFF. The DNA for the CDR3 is TGCGCCAGCAGCTACTCCGGGCCCAGGGACACTGAAGCTTTCTTT. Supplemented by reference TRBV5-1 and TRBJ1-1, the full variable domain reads KAGVTQTPRYLIKTRGQQVTLSCSPISGHRSVSWYQQTPGQGLQFLFEYFSETQRNKGNFPGRFSGRQFSNSRSEMNVSTLELGDSALYLCASSYSGPRDTEAFFGQGTRLTVV.

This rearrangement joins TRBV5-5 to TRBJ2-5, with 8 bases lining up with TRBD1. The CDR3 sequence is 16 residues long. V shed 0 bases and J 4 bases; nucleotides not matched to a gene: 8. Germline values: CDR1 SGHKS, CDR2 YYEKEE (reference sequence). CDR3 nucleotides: TGTGCCAGCAGCTTGGCCTACCAGGGGGCGAGAGAGACCCAGTACTTC. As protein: CASSLAYQGARETQYF.

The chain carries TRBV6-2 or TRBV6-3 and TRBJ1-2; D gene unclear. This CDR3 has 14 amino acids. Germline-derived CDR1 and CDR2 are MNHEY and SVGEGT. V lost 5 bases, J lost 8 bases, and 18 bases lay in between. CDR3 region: CASSAQFLLGGYTF. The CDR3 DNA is TGTGCCAGCAGTGCTCAATTCCTCCTCGGGGGCTACACCTTC.

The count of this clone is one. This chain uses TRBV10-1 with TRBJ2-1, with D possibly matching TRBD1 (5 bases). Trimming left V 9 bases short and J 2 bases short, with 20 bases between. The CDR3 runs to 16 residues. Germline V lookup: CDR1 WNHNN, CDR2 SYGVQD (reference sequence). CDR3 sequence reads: CARPHYPGCPYNEQFF. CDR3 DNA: TGCGCCAGACCGCATTATCCAGGGTGCCCCTACAATGAGCAGTTCTTC.

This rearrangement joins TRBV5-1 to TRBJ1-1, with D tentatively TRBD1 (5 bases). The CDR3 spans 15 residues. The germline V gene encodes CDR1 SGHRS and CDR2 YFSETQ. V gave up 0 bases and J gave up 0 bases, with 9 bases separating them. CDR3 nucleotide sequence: TGCGCCAGCAGCTTGGTAGCGGACATGAACACTGAAGCTTTCTTT. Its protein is CASSLVADMNTEAFF.

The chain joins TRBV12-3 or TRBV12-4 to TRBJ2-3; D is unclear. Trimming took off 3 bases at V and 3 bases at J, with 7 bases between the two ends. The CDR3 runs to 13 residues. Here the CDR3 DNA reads TGTGCCAGCAGTTTGTCCCTAACAGATACGCAGTATTTT. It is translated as CASSLSLTDTQYF.